The rows below give T cell receptor beta chains drawn from one sample of a study of blood T cells in healthy people across ages. One entry per CDR3 protein, called by TCRdb with MiXCR from the 5' RACE reads. The sample has about 760,000 distinct CDR3 sequences, roughly 25% seen once. The same sample was also studied in work on T cells of mothers and their children.

The sequenced material came from blood. These receptors all stem from a boy younger than 18 in good health. The CDR3 runs from the conserved cysteine through the conserved F or W. The D gene is left open where the match is weak. The size of a clone is reported for some rows only, either as once, few or many, or as a class for expanded clones.

. TRBJ2-5 . 13 TRBV20-1 TGCAGTGCTAGAGACGGAGCGCAGGAGACCCAGTACTTC CSARDGAQETQYF
few TRBJ2-7 TRBD2 17 TRBV2 TGTGCCAGCAGAGCTACCGGGACTAGCGGTATCAACTACGAGCAGTACTTC CASRATGTSGINYEQYF
. TRBJ2-3 . 12 TRBV2 TGTGCCAGCAGGGCGGATCAGGATACGCAGTATTTT CASRADQDTQYF
. TRBJ2-1 . 13 TRBV9 TGTGCCAGCAGCGTAGTGCGGGACAATGAGCAGTTCTTC CASSVVRDNEQFF
few TRBJ1-6 . 14 TRBV7-2 TGTGCCAGCAGCGTACAGTCCTTTAATTCACCCCTCCACTTT CASSVQSFNSPLHF
. TRBJ2-1 . 13 TRBV11-2 TGTGCCTTGGGTCCAGGTAGCTACAATGAGCAGTTCTTC CALGPGSYNEQFF
. TRBJ2-6 . 15 TRBV25-1 TGTGCCAGCAGAGCAGGGCCCTCTGGGGCCAACGTCCTGACTTTC CASRAGPSGANVLTF
few TRBJ2-1 . 17 TRBV7-8 TGTGCCAGCAGCTTAGAGGGGGGCCCGAGCTCCTACAATGAGCAGTTCTTC CASSLEGGPSSYNEQFF
. TRBJ1-1 . 13 TRBV11-2 TGTGCCAGCAGCTTACACTCAGTCTGGGAAGCTTTCTTT CASSLHSVWEAFF
few TRBJ2-3 . 11 TRBV29-1 TGCAGCGTTGTTGGGCCTGATACGCAGTATTTT CSVVGPDTQYF
once TRBJ2-4 . 13 TRBV2 TGTGCCAGCAGTGAAAGACAAAAAAACATTCAGTACTTC CASSERQKNIQYF
. TRBJ2-1 . 14 TRBV20-1 TGCAGTGTCGTTAGCGGACGCTCCTACAATGAGCAGTTCTTC CSVVSGRSYNEQFF
. TRBJ2-7 . 13 TRBV27 TGTGCCAGCAGTGCGACAGGGAGGCACGAGCAGTACTTC CASSATGRHEQYF
. TRBJ2-7 . 12 TRBV29-1 TGCAGCGTACTAGGGACGGGATACGAGCAGTACTTC CSVLGTGYEQYF
. TRBJ2-1 TRBD1 15 TRBV20-1 TGCAGTGCTCCCACCTCTAGGGACAGAGGCCGTGAGCAGTTCTTC CSAPTSRDRGREQFF
. TRBJ2-3 . 16 TRBV3-1 TGTGCCAGCAGCCAAGGTTTCGGCCTTAGCACAGATACGCAGTATTTT CASSQGFGLSTDTQYF
. TRBJ2-5 . 14 TRBV28 TGTGCCAGCAGTTTCCAACGATTTGGAGAGACCCAGTACTTC CASSFQRFGETQYF
. TRBJ2-5 TRBD2 17 TRBV5-1 TGCGCCAGCAGCTTGGATACTAGCGGGGGGGCCTTCGAGACCCAGTACTTC CASSLDTSGGAFETQYF
. TRBJ2-7 . 15 TRBV6-1 TGTGCCAGCATCCTGGCCTTCAAGAGGGTTACCGAGCAGTACTTC CASILAFKRVTEQYF
. TRBJ2-2 TRBD2 17 TRBV9 TGTGCCAGCAGCGTCACTGGGGGACTAGACGGCACCGGGGAGCTGTTTTTT CASSVTGGLDGTGELFF
. TRBJ1-2 . 12 TRBV29-1 TGCAGCGTTGATGGGGGGGCGCATGGCTACACCTTC CSVDGGAHGYTF
many TRBJ2-7 . 14 TRBV7-9 TGTGCCAGCAGCTTAGCGGGTTACTCCTACGAGCAGTACTTC CASSLAGYSYEQYF
. TRBJ2-2 . 13 TRBV12-3/TRBV12-4 TGTGCCGGAAAGGGTGGAAACACCGGGGAGCTGTTTTTT CAGKGGNTGELFF
few TRBJ1-2 . 11 TRBV28 TGTGCCAGCAGGTCTAACTATGGCTACACCTTC CASRSNYGYTF
few TRBJ2-5 TRBD2 15 TRBV11-2 TGTGCCAGCAGCTTAGGGCTAGCGGCCTCAAAGACCCAGTACTTC CASSLGLAASKTQYF
few TRBJ2-6 . 14 TRBV29-1 TGCAGCGCAAAACAGGGCTCTGGGGCCAACGTCCTGACTTTC CSAKQGSGANVLTF
. TRBJ2-7 TRBD1 13 TRBV5-1 TGCGCCAGCAGCAAGGACAGGACCTACGAGCAGTACTTC CASSKDRTYEQYF
few TRBJ1-2 TRBD1 15 TRBV2 TGTGCCAGCAATAGGGGGCCGGAACGAGGAGGTGGCTACACCTTC CASNRGPERGGGYTF
few TRBJ2-1 . 16 TRBV6-1 TGTGCCAGCAGTACCGGGGAGGTTTCCTCCTACAATGAGCAGTTCTTC CASSTGEVSSYNEQFF
few TRBJ1-2 TRBD1 16 TRBV7-2 TGTGCCAGCAGCTCAAGATGGGACAGCCTTCCCTATGGCTACACCTTC CASSSRWDSLPYGYTF
. TRBJ2-2 . 14 TRBV12-3/TRBV12-4 TGTGCCAGCAGTTTTTGGGAGGTAACCGGGGAGCTGTTTTTT CASSFWEVTGELFF
. TRBJ2-7 . 14 TRBV6-2/TRBV6-3 TGTGCCAGCAGTTACGGGCGTAACGGCTACGAGCAGTACTTC CASSYGRNGYEQYF
few TRBJ2-7 . 14 TRBV2 TGTGCCAGCAGTGAATACGGGGGCGTAGACGAGCAGTACTTC CASSEYGGVDEQYF
. TRBJ2-5 TRBD2 15 TRBV7-9 TGTGCCAGCAGCCAACTAGCGGGAGTTAAAGAGACCCAGTACTTC CASSQLAGVKETQYF
few TRBJ2-7 . 17 TRBV11-1 TGTGCCAGCAGCTTTTTAACCGTGACAGGTGCTAGGTACGAGCAGTACTTC CASSFLTVTGARYEQYF
. TRBJ2-5 . 13 TRBV29-1 TGCAGCGGATCAGACCGGTACTCCTACGGGCAGTACTTC CSGSDRYSYGQYF
. TRBJ2-7 . 13 TRBV12-3/TRBV12-4 TGTGCCATCCGGGGAGGACAATACTACGAGCAGTACTTC CAIRGGQYYEQYF
. TRBJ2-5 TRBD1 15 TRBV20-1 TGCAGTGCGGTCAGAGGGACAGGGGGCCAAGAGGCCCAGTACTTC CSAVRGTGGQEAQYF
once TRBJ2-1 TRBD2 16 TRBV5-1 TGCGCCAGCAGCTCCGCCTCTAGCGGCCAGCCGGATGAGCAGTTCTTC CASSSASSGQPDEQFF
. TRBJ1-4 . 14 TRBV5-6 TGTGCCAGCAGCCGGGAAGGTAACCGTGAAAAACTGTTTTTT CASSREGNREKLFF
. TRBJ2-1 TRBD1 11 TRBV7-9 TGTGCCAGCAGCCGCGACAGGGAAATCCAGTTC CASSRDREIQF
. TRBJ2-7 TRBD1 13 TRBV5-1 TGCGCCAGCAGCGAAGGGACAGTCTACGAGCAGTACTTC CASSEGTVYEQYF
. TRBJ2-5 TRBD1 16 TRBV4-2 TGTGCCAGCAGCCAAGAACTTACCAGGGGGCTTGAGACCCAGTACTTC CASSQELTRGLETQYF
few TRBJ2-1 . 16 TRBV24-1 TGTGCCACCAGTGATTTTGCGACACCCACCTACAATGAGCAGTTCTTC CATSDFATPTYNEQFF
. TRBJ1-1 . 11 TRBV29-1 TGCAGCGTCCACACCAGCAGGGAAGCTTTCTTT CSVHTSREAFF
. TRBJ1-4 . 17 TRBV6-5 TGTGCCAGCAGTTACTCGACACCGGGGGCTCCAGGAGAAAAACTGTTTTTT CASSYSTPGAPGEKLFF
few TRBJ2-7 . 15 TRBV4-3 TGCGCCAGCAGCGCTCAATTTCGGGGGTCCTACGAGCAGTACTTC CASSAQFRGSYEQYF
few TRBJ2-7 . 12 TRBV7-9 TGTGCCAGCAGCTGGGCTACCTACGAGCAGTACTTC CASSWATYEQYF
few TRBJ2-3 TRBD1 15 TRBV7-9 TGTGCCAGCAGCGTCGCGCAGGGGGCAACAGATACGCAGTATTTT CASSVAQGATDTQYF
. TRBJ2-7 . 12 TRBV28 TGTGCCTGGGGGGGCCTCTCCTACGAGCAGTACTTC CAWGGLSYEQYF
few TRBJ1-1 . 13 TRBV28 TGTGCCAGCAGTTTTAGGGTTGGGACTGAAGCCTTCTTT CASSFRVGTEAFF
. TRBJ2-2 . 16 TRBV5-1 TGCGCCAGCAGCTTGGGCGCTAGCGCTGGCACCGGGGAGCTGTTTTTT CASSLGASAGTGELFF
. TRBJ2-7 . 14 TRBV7-8 TGTGCCAGCAGCTCCAGAGGGCCCTTCTACGAGCAGTACTTC CASSSRGPFYEQYF
few TRBJ1-2 . 10 TRBV29-1 TGCAGCGCCTACAAGGGGGGCTACACCTTC CSAYKGGYTF
. TRBJ2-5 TRBD2 17 TRBV3-1 TGTGCCAGCAGCCACCGAGGACTAGCGGGCCCACAAGAGACCCAGTACTTC CASSHRGLAGPQETQYF
. TRBJ1-5 . 15 TRBV29-1 TGCAGCGTTGAAAGTGAGGGACACGGTTCGGGGCCCCAGCATTTT CSVESEGHGSGPQHF
. TRBJ1-4 . 16 TRBV12-5 TGTGCTAGTGGTTTGGCTCAGGGGAGGGCTAATGAAAAACTGTTTTTT CASGLAQGRANEKLFF
few TRBJ2-7 TRBD1 15 TRBV12-3/TRBV12-4 TGTGCCAGCAGTTCAACCGGGACAGGGGTCCACGAGCAGTACTTC CASSSTGTGVHEQYF